The entry below describes one T cell receptor (beta chain). Its antigen is currently not known. Within one base of it there is no much larger clone, and no base qualities were kept. Trimmed from V: 2 bases; trimmed from J: 6 bases; junction bases lacking a gene match: 7. From the cysteine through the phenylalanine, the CDR3 covers 15 amino acids. Only CDR3 DNA remains: 45 bases, in frame from the first base. CDR1 and CDR2, per the germline V gene, are SGHDN and FVKESK. The sample originates from a study of shared clonotypes between healthy human individuals (TCRdb year 2020). Broadly, across the study: A couple of women and three men aged 18 to 49 years were included in the cohort. For each donor, CD4 naive and CD4 memory were each run on three plates, CD8 naive on two plates, and CD8 memory on one plate. Blood TCR repertoires of about 5 healthy adults were deeply sequenced to estimate repertoire size and the extent of clonotype sharing between individuals. Different laboratories and diverse techniques were used to prepare libraries and sequence TCR repertoires, to increase sequencing depth and limit assay-specific biases. Leukapheresis yielded between about 0.8 and 8.9 billion PBMCs per donor.

Overall study outcomes, separate from this receptor: The small number of donors limited the genetic and exposure-history diversity represented. Pairwise subsampling led to the expectation that sequencing depth would affect the degree of clonotype sharing among donors. Across a few donors, approximately 4.9% of naive CD4, roughly 3.5% of naive CD8, about 2.3% of memory CD4, and roughly 0.41% of memory CD8 clonotypes were shared. Estimated clonotype richness was generally larger for naive than for memory subsets. Sampling was restricted to blood, and TCR repertoires in tissues likely differ from the TCR repertoires found in blood. Even with the large sequencing depth, rarefaction of the sorted-subset datasets indicated that sequencing was incomplete. Compared with non-shared clonotypes, clonotypes shared by all four sorted-subset donors had higher generation probabilities.

Healthy HIV-negative adults with no recently reported acute infections or vaccinations were included as donors. All donors were Caucasian adults living in Nashville, Tennessee, USA. Magnetic negative selection was used to enrich CD4+ T cells, after which naive cells were positively selected on CD45RA and the negative fraction became the memory subset. Blood was collected by leukapheresis, and PBMCs were isolated by Ficoll-Histopaque density gradient centrifugation and then cryopreserved in liquid nitrogen vapor phase. Analytical flow cytometry was used to check the purity and quantity of each magnetically sorted T cell population. Genomic DNA was isolated from every sorted fraction and measured by UV absorbance on a Nanodrop 2000c. Using the deep immunoSEQ assay, TCR CDR3 regions were amplified from genomic DNA by multiplex PCR. For each cell subset, the extracted genomic DNA was distributed evenly across all wells of several immunoSEQ 96-well plates, and each plate served as one replicate. For sorted subsets, roughly 190 ng of genomic DNA, equivalent to 25,000 to 35,000 T cell genomes, went into each replicate PCR. Purified libraries were quantified with a Qubit 3.0 fluorometer, sized on a Bioanalyzer 2100, and re-quantified with the KAPA Library Quantification kit. Each immunoSEQ 96-well plate was sequenced on its own single-read 150-cycle Illumina NextSeq 550 flow cell. As for the original processing: Because only junctional sequences without quality scores were contained in the immunoSEQ output, filtering matching that applied to full-length reads could not be performed. To assign V/J genes and CDR3, sequences were annotated against IMGT germline references using PyIR, a Python wrapper for IgBLAST v1.9. Reads were filtered out if the reads had weak V/J assignments (E-value above 1e-6), no CDR3, stop codons, out-of-frame junctions, or ambiguous translated residues. V3J clonotypes were defined as sequences sharing the same inferred V gene, J gene, and CDR3 amino acid sequence. Percentage overlap between repertoires was calculated by dividing the number of shared unique clonotypes by the size of the smaller repertoire. Three approaches were used to assess repertoire richness: RTK rarefaction, the Chao1 estimator, and Recon v2.1 estimates of unobserved clonotypes. Generation probabilities were computed with OLGA for all TCRbeta clonotypes obtained by the gDNA method from a handful of donors. TCRdb retrieved this table from immuneACCESS and kept in-frame rearrangements only. Not all clones are present; in checked studies, unresolved V genes account for under half, and no reason is known for the remainder. V, J and clone size reflect that table, while D and trimming were determined from the DNA. The sample has over 850,000 clones on record, about four fifths of them singletons. The ten largest clones represent roughly 0.61% of the sample.

Specimen: memory CD4+ T cells from PBMCs. Explained via the paper, the cell subset or site label denotes: CD45RA-negative fraction. The chain is made from TRBV14 and TRBJ2-1; TRBD2 fits 7 bases in the junction. The TCR sequence derives from a man aged 18 to 29 in good health. Some clones in this sample may be carry-over from other donors' samples. The CDR3 loop reads CASSQSPGGSNEQFF. DNA sequence: TGTGCCAGCAGCCAAAGCCCCGGGGGGAGCAATGAGCAGTTCTTC.